This T cell receptor beta chain was found in a study of Ad26.COV2.S vaccination and SARS-CoV-2 variants. About the research overall: Dosing was one shot or two shots 56 days apart.

The CDR3 is 14 amino acids. Germline V lookup: CDR1 SGHTA, CDR2 FQGTGA. V lost 3 bases and J 0 bases, leaving 8 bases between the germline ends. The treatment was: 15 to 20 received Ad26.COV2.S at low or high dose, single or two shots; 5 received placebo; per-sample allocation not given. Sampling was done on day 63 after the first vaccine or placebo injection. Wuhan-strain spike was delivered by a replication-incompetent Ad26 vector. Profiled with immunoSEQ multiplex PCR; TCRdb holds only in-frame clones, not every one. The sample carries 360,000 or so clones, about 88% recorded once. The sample was peripheral blood, taken in a trial of Ad26.COV2.S vaccine versus placebo. The J gene is TRBJ1-1, the V gene TRBV7-3; D ambiguous. This clonotype was sampled from a person between 18 and 65 years old who received the Ad26.COV2.S COVID-19 vaccine or a placebo. CDR3 loop: CASSFARLNTEAFF. DNA of the CDR3: TGTGCCAGCAGCTTTGCCAGATTGAACACTGAAGCTTTCTTT.